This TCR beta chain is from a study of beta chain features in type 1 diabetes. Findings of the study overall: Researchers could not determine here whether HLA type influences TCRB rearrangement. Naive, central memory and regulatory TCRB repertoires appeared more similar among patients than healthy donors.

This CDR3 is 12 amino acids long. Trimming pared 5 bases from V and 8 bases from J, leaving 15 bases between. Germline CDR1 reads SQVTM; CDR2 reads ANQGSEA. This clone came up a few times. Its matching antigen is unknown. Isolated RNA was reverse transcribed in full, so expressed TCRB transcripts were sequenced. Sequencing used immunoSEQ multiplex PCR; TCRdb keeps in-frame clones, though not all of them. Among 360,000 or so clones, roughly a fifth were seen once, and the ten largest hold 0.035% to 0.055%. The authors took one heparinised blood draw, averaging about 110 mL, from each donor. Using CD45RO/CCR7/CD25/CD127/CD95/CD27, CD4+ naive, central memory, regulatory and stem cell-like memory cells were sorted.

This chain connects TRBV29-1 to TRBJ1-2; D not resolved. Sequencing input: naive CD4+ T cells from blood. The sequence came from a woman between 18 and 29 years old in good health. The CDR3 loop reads CSVRRNRRGYTF. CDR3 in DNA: TGCAGCGTTCGCAGGAACCGTAGGGGCTACACCTTC.